The sequence of this T cell receptor beta chain was determined in a study of cytomegalovirus exposure and HLA in healthy donors. The PCR used 60 Vbeta and 13 Jbeta primers. TCRdb's table, derived via immunoSEQ multiplex PCR, lists solely in-frame clones and lacks some. The sample contains 50,000 or so clones, roughly three fifths of which appear only once. Germline CDR1 SGHDT, CDR2 YYEEEE. V was trimmed by 1 base and J by 9 bases, leaving 13 bases between them. The CDR3 is made up of 13 amino acids. The chain carries TRBV5-6 and TRBJ1-2, with D possibly being TRBD1 (6 bases). This TCR was recovered from a human donor in good health. Sequenced material: PBMCs. This chain's CDR3 is CASSLTTGRSYTF. CDR3 sequence (DNA): TGTGCCAGCAGCTTGACGACAGGTAGAAGCTACACCTTC.